The 17 T cell receptor beta chains listed next were all sequenced from one sample in a study of spatial heterogeneity in lung cancer. Findings and limits, study-wide: Tumors with more nonsynonymous mutations had more expanded intratumoral alpha and beta TCRs.

One entry per CDR3 protein, called by TCRdb with MiXCR from the 5' RACE reads. The sample gives 5,000 to 5,500 distinct CDR3 sequences, around 7% of which show up once; under 60% is in the top ten. The sample's time point: sample taken at primary tumor resection. For these receptors, no antigen is known. The material sequenced was lung tumor tissue, taken at surgery. The receptor source for this set is a male donor with early-stage non-small cell lung cancer.

Turning to this clonotype: One base away lies a much larger clone, so this may be a sequencing read error. Since the CDR3 does not end with the conserved phenylalanine or tryptophan, this likely comes from a read error. The chain links TRBV7-8 to TRBJ2-1, with 7 bases aligning to TRBD2. The CDR3 loop spans 15 amino acids. Germline V lookup: CDR1 SGHVS, CDR2 FQNEAQ. J was trimmed by 2 bases and V by 1 base; bases with no gene match: 2. The CDR3 bases are TGTGCCAGCAGCTTAGAAGGACTAGCCTACAATGAGCAGTTCTCC. Translated: CASSLEGLAYNEQFS.

This clonotype turned up a few times. The rearrangement links TRBV7-2 to TRBJ1-4, with D hard to call. Germline CDR1 and CDR2: SGHTA and FQGNSA. The CDR3 runs 18 residues. V was pared by 2 bases and J by 3 bases, with 19 bases between. In nucleotides, the CDR3 is TGTGCCAGCAGCTTAAGTCGGAGGAGAGGGTCGGCTAATGAAAAACTGTTTTTT. Protein product: CASSLSRRRGSANEKLFF.

This clonotype was seen ten or more times. V and J are TRBV29-1 and TRBJ1-2; the D is unclear. Per germline, CDR1 SQVTM and CDR2 ANQGSEA. The CDR3 loop spans 11 amino acids. The germline V and J ends were trimmed by 1 base and 2 bases, with 2 bases remaining between them. This CDR3 is CSVEANYGYTF. As DNA, the CDR3 is TGCAGCGTTGAAGCCAACTATGGCTACACCTTC. Filled out from reference TRBV29-1 and TRBJ1-2, the complete variable domain reads SAVISQKPSRDICQRGTSLTIQCQVDSQVTMMFWYRQQPGQSLTLIATANQGSEATYESGFVIDKFPISRPNLTFSTLTVSNMSPEDSSIYLCSVEANYGYTFGSGTRLTVV.

This clonotype appeared many times. J is TRBJ2-3 and V is TRBV28; D possibly corresponds to TRBD2 (6 bases). CDR1 is MDHEN and CDR2 is SYDVKM in the germline V gene. The CDR3 has 16 amino acids. Trimming cost V 4 bases and J 4 bases, with 18 bases left between them. CDR3 in amino acids: CASSSSFGRGADTQYF. CDR3 coding DNA: TGTGCCAGCAGTTCTTCCTTCGGGAGAGGGGCAGATACGCAGTATTTT.

Judged by abundance, this clonotype is medium-sized. The chain joins TRBV28 to TRBJ2-7; the D call may be TRBD1 or TRBD2 (6 bases each). The CDR3 totals 13 residues. Germline V gene data show CDR1 as MDHEN and CDR2 as SYDVKM. The V gene lost 2 bases and the J gene lost 5 bases, with 10 bases spanning the gap. The CDR3 region is CASSLGGRDEQYF. In DNA, the CDR3 is TGTGCCAGCAGTTTAGGGGGGCGGGACGAGCAGTACTTC.

This clonotype was observed many times. The chain couples TRBV11-2 to TRBJ2-1, with D maybe TRBD2 (6 bases). V was cut by 1 base and J by 3 bases, with 13 bases left in between. This CDR3 contains 16 residues. The germline gives CDR1 SGHAT, CDR2 FQNNGV. CDR3: CASSLGREPIYNEQFF. The CDR3 region has the DNA TGTGCCAGCAGCTTAGGGCGGGAACCCATCTACAATGAGCAGTTCTTC.

Many counts were recorded for this clonotype. CDR3 sequence (DNA): TGTGCCAGCAGCCGAGCGGGGGAAGCCTACAATGAGCAGTTCTTC. Residues: CASSRAGEAYNEQFF. The chain recombines TRBV7-2 with TRBJ2-1, with 8 bases fitting TRBD2. The CDR3 loop spans 15 amino acids. Germline V gives CDR1 SGHTA, CDR2 FQGNSA. V was pared by 5 bases and J by 2 bases, with 5 bases of the junction left unmatched.

Many counts were recorded for this clonotype. The rearrangement uses TRBV30 and TRBJ2-7; maybe TRBD2 (6 bases). CDR1 and CDR2 from the germline V gene are GTSNPN and SVGIG (reference sequence). The CDR3 length is 13 residues. With 2 bases removed from V and 7 bases from J, the gap between germline ends came to 15 bases. This CDR3 is CAWSHGTLGEQYF. CDR3 coding DNA: TGTGCCTGGAGTCATGGGACTCTGGGGGAGCAGTACTTC.

This clonotype was seen at least ten times. This chain connects TRBV2 to TRBJ1-5; D is undetermined. CDR3 length equals 14 residues. V was clipped by 1 base and J by 6 bases, with 10 bases between them. CDR1 SNHLY and CDR2 FYNNEI come from the germline V gene. The CDR3 protein is CASSEGVVSQPQHF. CDR3 sequence (DNA): TGTGCCAGCAGTGAAGGCGTAGTAAGTCAGCCCCAGCATTTT.

In its sample, this clonotype was seen many times. The chain carries TRBV5-1 and TRBJ2-3, with D perhaps TRBD1 (6 bases). The germline V gene encodes CDR1 SGHRS and CDR2 YFSETQ. V lost 4 bases and J lost 4, with 7 bases in between. The CDR3 loop spans 12 amino acids. DNA of the CDR3: TGCGCCAGCAGCGGGGGCCCAGATACGCAGTATTTT. Its translation: CASSGGPDTQYF.

Sample share makes this clonotype large (0.1 to 1%). The chain employs TRBV7-8 and TRBJ1-1; no clear D gene. CDR3 length equals 13 residues. Germline V gives CDR1 SGHVS, CDR2 FQNEAQ. The V end lost 1 base, the J end lost 1 base, and 4 bases lay between the germline ends. The CDR3 reads CASSLVRNTEAFF. In nucleotides, the CDR3 is TGTGCCAGCAGCTTAGTGCGGAACACTGAAGCTTTCTTT.

A few counts support this clonotype. The rearrangement joins TRBV25-1 to TRBJ2-7; 7 bases are shared with TRBD1. The CDR3 sequence is 10 residues long. V was pared by 10 bases and J by 9 bases, with 6 bases of the junction left unmatched. CDR1 is MGHDK and CDR2 is SYGVNS in the germline V gene. Here the CDR3 DNA reads TGTGCCACAAAGGGGGCTGGGCAGTACTTC. Amino acids: CATKGAGQYF.

This clonotype was picked up a small number of times. This chain links TRBV6-1 with TRBJ1-6, with TRBD1 matching over 7 bases. This CDR3 spans 15 amino acids. CDR1 is MNHNS and CDR2 is SASEGT in the germline V gene. V was clipped by 1 base and J by 10 bases; unmatched bases: 7. This CDR3 is CASSEGAGGRSPLHF. CDR3 DNA sequence: TGTGCCAGCAGTGAAGGGGCAGGGGGAAGATCACCCCTCCACTTT.

In its sample, this clonotype is medium-sized. The chain links TRBV28 to TRBJ2-1, with D possibly called TRBD1 or TRBD2 (5 bases each). The CDR3 runs 13 residues. Germline assignment: CDR1 MDHEN and CDR2 SYDVKM. V lost 10 bases, J lost 9 bases, and 19 bases lay in between. The CDR3 loop reads CATRGAALSEQFF. The DNA of the CDR3 is TGTGCCACCAGAGGGGCCGCGTTGAGTGAGCAGTTCTTC.

This clonotype is labeled as medium-sized. J is TRBJ2-2 and V is TRBV7-8, with D possibly TRBD1 on 7 matching bases. Germline loops: CDR1 SGHVS, CDR2 FQNEAQ. V dropped 5 bases and J dropped 2 bases, with 9 bases sitting between them. This CDR3 spans 14 amino acids. The CDR3 DNA sequence: TGTGCCAGCAGCCAGGGGGGTAACACCGGGGAGCTGTTTTTT. Amino acids: CASSQGGNTGELFF.

This clonotype was counted ten times or more. The chain uses TRBV20-1 and TRBJ2-3, with 15 bases identical to TRBD2. V was pared by 1 base and J by 0 bases, with 11 bases of the junction left unmatched. The CDR3 has 20 amino acids. The germline V gene encodes CDR1 DFQATT and CDR2 SNEGSKA (reference sequence). CDR3 residues: CSARVPGLAGGSTSTDTQYF. In DNA form, the CDR3 reads TGCAGTGCTAGAGTACCCGGACTAGCGGGAGGGAGCACAAGCACAGATACGCAGTATTTT.

Ten or more counts support this clonotype. The chain has TRBV28 and TRBJ2-3, with a weak D call TRBD1 (5 bases). The CDR3 is 15 residues long. The ends were cut back, 6 bases at V and 6 bases at J, with 19 bases in the middle. Germline CDR1 reads MDHEN; CDR2 reads SYDVKM. Written as DNA, the CDR3 is TGTGCCAGCAGCCCCAGGGTTTTTCAGACGGATACGCAGTATTTT. Residues: CASSPRVFQTDTQYF.